These 2 T cell receptor beta chains were sequenced from one sample in a study of T cell responses to AZD1222 COVID-19 vaccine. The data were produced by immunoSEQ multiplex PCR, yet TCRdb's version contains in-frame clones alone and is incomplete. The sample holds over 120,000 clones, roughly 92% seen once. Sequences were derived from peripheral blood, sampled on day 0 of AZD1222 vaccination. All receptors come from an adult in good health.

V gene TRBV5-6 combines with J gene TRBJ1-2; D gene unclear. The CDR3 loop spans 15 amino acids. The V end was cut by 1 base, the J end by 4 bases, with 14 bases between. Germline V CDR1 and CDR2: SGHDT, YYEEEE. CDR3 bases: TGTGCCAGCAGCTTGACGCCCCCGAGGCTCTATGGCTACACCTTC. Its translation: CASSLTPPRLYGYTF.

V usage is TRBV3-1 (or the pseudogene TRBV3-2) and J usage is TRBJ1-4; no clear D. Trimming pared 4 bases from V and 11 bases from J, leaving 11 bases between. Looked up from germline, CDR1 is LGHDT and CDR2 is YNNKEL (reference sequence). This CDR3 region has 12 residues. The CDR3: CASSRGDSKLFF. The CDR3 DNA follows: TGTGCCAGCAGCCGCGGGGATTCGAAACTGTTTTTT.